Detailed here is one TCR beta chain. Its specificity is unknown. CDR3 length: 14 amino acids. Germline CDR1 and CDR2: SGHDT and YYEEEE. V lost 1 base and J 2 bases, leaving 10 bases between the germline ends. The sample originates from a study of CD4 T cells in relation to SARS-CoV-2 and coronaviruses. For the study at large: After roughly 11 days of antigen culture, PBMC TCR beta CDR3s were sequenced.

Profiled with immunoSEQ multiplex PCR; TCRdb holds only in-frame clones, not every one. Seen here are about 36,000 clones, approximately 80% observed once, and the top ten hold over 20%. 90,000 to 100,000 naive or memory CD4+ cells were cultured with CEF peptides for 9 to 10 days. The origin of this receptor is an adult with COVID-19. The V and J genes are TRBV5-6 and TRBJ2-7; D may be TRBD1 (5 bases). The specimen sequenced was memory CD4+ T cells from PBMCs, cultured in vitro. The CDR3 is CASSLSGQTYEQYF. The CDR3 coding sequence is TGTGCCAGCAGCTTGTCAGGGCAAACCTACGAGCAGTACTTC.